The 19 T cell receptor beta chains below were found in one sample sequenced in a study of shared clonotypes between healthy human individuals. Method: immunoSEQ multiplex PCR; TCRdb's copy keeps in-frame clones and lacks some. This sample has roughly 770,000 clones; 95% to 97% occur once, and the top ten carry less than 0.25%. Naive CD8 isolation took CD45RO-negative cells positively selected for CCR7 and excluded terminally differentiated effector memory CD45RA+ cells. The sample consisted of naive CD8+ T cells sorted from blood. All receptors derive from a man under 40 in good health.

The genes are TRBV6-1 and TRBJ2-7; 7 bases line up with TRBD2. The V gene's germline CDR1 is MNHNS and CDR2 SASEGT. The V segment lost 0 bases and the J segment 2 bases; nucleotides outside the gene matches: 19. This CDR3 region has 20 residues. Here the CDR3 reads CASSEARGIADLTGTYEQYF. In nucleotides, the CDR3 is TGTGCCAGCAGTGAAGCGCGGGGGATAGCGGACCTGACGGGCACCTACGAGCAGTACTTC.

The chain couples TRBV30 to TRBJ2-3; possible D gene TRBD1, 5 bases. Germline CDR1 and CDR2: GTSNPN and SVGIG (reference sequence). The CDR3 spans 13 residues. V was pared by 0 bases and J by 4 bases, with 8 bases between. The CDR3 protein is CAWSVLGADTQYF. The CDR3 DNA reads as TGTGCCTGGAGTGTCTTAGGGGCAGATACGCAGTATTTT.

The chain recombines TRBV27 with TRBJ2-5; 8 bases are a match to TRBD2. Germline values: CDR1 MNHEY, CDR2 SMNVEV (reference sequence). This CDR3 has 15 residues. After removal of 3 bases from V and 4 bases from J, the junction contained 7 bases not matched to a gene. CDR3 nucleotides: TGTGCCAGCAGTTTGGCGGGCGGGGGGAGAGAGACCCAGTACTTC. This sequence encodes CASSLAGGGRETQYF.

To note about this clone: This specimen includes other DNA sequences encoding the same CDR3. The V and J genes are TRBV27 and TRBJ2-7, with D possibly TRBD2 on 5 matching bases. Germline values: CDR1 MNHEY, CDR2 SMNVEV (reference sequence). CDR3 length equals 13 residues. Trimming removed 2 bases at V and 3 bases at J, with 8 bases between. The CDR3 here is CASSLGRSYEQYF. DNA for the CDR3: TGTGCCAGCAGTTTAGGGAGAAGCTACGAGCAGTACTTC.

The chain has TRBV4-3 and TRBJ1-2; 9 nucleotides line up with TRBD1. Germline lookup yields CDR1 LGHNA and CDR2 YSLEER. CDR3 length: 15 amino acids. Trimming cost V 1 base and J 2 bases; bases outside gene matches: 2. This CDR3 reads CASSQGTGGNYGYTF. The CDR3 bases are TGCGCCAGCAGCCAAGGAACAGGGGGCAACTATGGCTACACCTTC.

This chain uses TRBV5-5 with TRBJ2-1, with a possible D match to TRBD1 (7 bases). The germline CDR1 and CDR2 sequences are SGHKS and YYEKEE (reference sequence). The germline V and J ends were trimmed by 0 bases and 4 bases, with 11 bases remaining between them. This CDR3 contains 15 residues. The CDR3 here is CASSLGQGGYNEQFF. The CDR3 DNA follows: TGTGCCAGCAGCTTGGGCCAGGGGGGATACAATGAGCAGTTCTTC.

The chain is built from TRBV5-1 and TRBJ2-2, with 10 bases aligning to TRBD1. In germline, CDR1 is SGHRS, CDR2 YFSETQ. The CDR3 loop spans 15 amino acids. V lost 4 bases, J lost 5 bases, and 5 bases stayed unmatched. CDR3 loop: CASSLGTGVTGELFF. The CDR3 DNA reads as TGCGCCAGCAGCCTCGGGACAGGGGTTACCGGGGAGCTGTTTTTT. Based on the CDR3 plus reference TRBV5-1 and TRBJ2-2, the full variable domain is KAGVTQTPRYLIKTRGQQVTLSCSPISGHRSVSWYQQTPGQGLQFLFEYFSETQRNKGNFPGRFSGRQFSNSRSEMNVSTLELGDSALYLCASSLGTGVTGELFFGEGSRLTVL.

The genes are TRBV5-1 and TRBJ2-7; the match to TRBD2 covers 9 bases. The CDR3 totals 14 residues. CDR1 is SGHRS and CDR2 is YFSETQ in the germline V gene. Losses at the gene ends were 0 bases for V and 4 bases for J; bases not matched to a gene: 2. CDR3 bases: TGCGCCAGCAGCTTGGAAGCGGGAGGTTACGAGCAGTACTTC. Translating gives CASSLEAGGYEQYF.

The chain uses TRBV14 and TRBJ2-2; possibly TRBD1 for D (5 bases). The V gene lost 2 bases and the J gene lost 1 base, with 11 bases spanning the gap. The CDR3 sequence is 16 residues long. The V gene's germline CDR1 is SGHDN and CDR2 FVKESK. The CDR3 protein is CASSQKIQVNTGELFF. Here the CDR3 DNA reads TGTGCCAGCAGCCAAAAGATACAGGTGAACACCGGGGAGCTGTTTTTT. Full variable domain (remainder filled in from reference TRBV14 and TRBJ2-2): EAGVTQFPSHSVIEKGQTVTLRCDPISGHDNLYWYRRVMGKEIKFLLHFVKESKQDESGMPNNRFLAERTGGTYSTLKVQPAELEDSGVYFCASSQKIQVNTGELFFGEGSRLTVL.

The rearrangement uses TRBV11-2 and TRBJ2-1; D is uncertain. CDR1 SGHAT and CDR2 FQNNGV come from the germline V gene. CDR3 length: 13 amino acids. V dropped 1 base and J dropped 4 bases, with 5 bases sitting between them. CDR3 DNA: TGTGCCAGCAGCTTAGCCGATTACAATGAGCAGTTCTTC. This gives the protein CASSLADYNEQFF.

CDR3 sequence reads: CASSLRGVSQETQYF. In DNA form, the CDR3 reads TGTGCCAGCAGCCTGAGGGGGGTATCTCAAGAGACCCAGTACTTC. The V gene is TRBV7-6, the J gene TRBJ2-5; either TRBD1 or TRBD2 may fit D (6 bases each). Germline V gene lookup returns CDR1 SGHVS and CDR2 FNYEAQ. V lost 5 bases and J 2 bases, leaving 15 bases between the germline ends. The CDR3 totals 15 residues.

This chain links TRBV28 with TRBJ2-1; no definite D call. Trimming took 6 bases from V and 8 from J, leaving 14 bases between them. Germline-derived CDR1 and CDR2 are MDHEN and SYDVKM. The CDR3 sequence is 13 residues long. In DNA form, the CDR3 reads TGTGCCAGCAGGATCCAAGTTCGCGATGAGCAGTTCTTC. It codes for CASRIQVRDEQFF.

This sequence joins TRBV28 and TRBJ1-5; no firm D call. Trimming pared 3 bases from V and 1 base from J, leaving 4 bases between. Germline V CDR1 and CDR2: MDHEN, SYDVKM. CDR3 length equals 13 residues. CDR3 DNA: TGTGCCAGCAGTTTTCAGAGCAATCAGCCCCAGCATTTT. This sequence encodes CASSFQSNQPQHF. Based on the CDR3 plus reference TRBV28 and TRBJ1-5, the full variable domain is DVKVTQSSRYLVKRTGEKVFLECVQDMDHENMFWYRQDPGLGLRLIYFSYDVKMKEKGDIPEGYSVSREKKERFSLILESASTNQTSMYLCASSFQSNQPQHFGDGTRLSIL.

CDR3 region: CASATDHYEQYF. The CDR3 DNA reads TGTGCCAGCGCAACCGACCACTACGAGCAGTACTTC. The chain combines TRBV6-5 with TRBJ2-7; D gene uncertain. Looked up from germline, CDR1 is MNHEY and CDR2 is SVGAGI. The CDR3 length is 12 residues. Trimming pared 8 bases from V and 3 bases from J, leaving 11 bases between.

This sequence joins TRBV7-9 and TRBJ2-7; 9 nucleotides align to TRBD1. CDR3 length equals 13 residues. The germline gives CDR1 SEHNR, CDR2 FQNEAQ (reference sequence). Trimming took 6 bases from V and 5 from J; bases not matched to a gene: 5. The CDR3 coding sequence is TGTGCCAGCAGTAGACAGGGGGACAACGAGCAGTACTTC. This gives the protein CASSRQGDNEQYF.

The chain has TRBV18 and TRBJ2-2; D remains ambiguous. Germline-derived CDR1 and CDR2 are KGHSH and LQKENI. Trimming pared 8 bases from V and 4 bases from J, leaving 11 bases between. This CDR3 has 13 amino acids. The DNA for the CDR3 is TGTGCCAGCCCTCATAGGGCCACCGGGGAGCTGTTTTTT. It specifies CASPHRATGELFF. Filled out from reference TRBV18 and TRBJ2-2, the complete variable domain reads NAGVMQNPRHLVRRRGQEARLRCSPMKGHSHVYWYRQLPEEGLKFMVYLQKENIIDESGMPKERFSAEFPKEGPSILRIQQVVRGDSAAYFCASPHRATGELFFGEGSRLTVL.

The chain has TRBV7-9 and TRBJ1-1; D is unclear. Trimming shortened V by 5 bases and J by 4 bases, and 14 bases separated the two germline ends. Germline CDR1 SEHNR, CDR2 FQNEAQ (reference sequence). This CDR3 is 14 amino acids long. The CDR3 sequence: CASSPTDRGTEAFF. In DNA, the CDR3 is TGTGCCAGCAGCCCCACGGATAGAGGCACTGAAGCTTTCTTT.

The J gene is TRBJ2-2, the V gene TRBV4-1; D ambiguous. Germline loops: CDR1 MGHRA, CDR2 YSYEKL. V gave up 6 bases and J gave up 1 base, with 12 bases separating them. This CDR3 region has 15 residues. The CDR3 reads CASSINWGNTGELFF. Written as DNA, the CDR3 is TGCGCCAGCAGTATAAATTGGGGGAACACCGGGGAGCTGTTTTTT.

This chain uses TRBV9 with TRBJ2-7; D perhaps matches TRBD1 (5 bases). Germline CDR1 reads SGDLS; CDR2 reads YYNGEE. Trimming took 7 bases from V and 0 from J, leaving 14 bases between them. The CDR3 has 14 amino acids. The chain's CDR3 is CASSQGRTSYEQYF. CDR3 in DNA: TGTGCCAGCTCCCAGGGCCGAACCTCCTACGAGCAGTACTTC. The full variable domain, in which reference TRBV9 and TRBJ2-7 provide the parts outside the CDR3, is DSGVTQTPKHLITATGQRVTLRCSPRSGDLSVYWYQQSLDQGLQFLIQYYNGEERAKGNILERFSAQQFPDLHSELNLSSLELGDSALYFCASSQGRTSYEQYFGPGTRLTVT.